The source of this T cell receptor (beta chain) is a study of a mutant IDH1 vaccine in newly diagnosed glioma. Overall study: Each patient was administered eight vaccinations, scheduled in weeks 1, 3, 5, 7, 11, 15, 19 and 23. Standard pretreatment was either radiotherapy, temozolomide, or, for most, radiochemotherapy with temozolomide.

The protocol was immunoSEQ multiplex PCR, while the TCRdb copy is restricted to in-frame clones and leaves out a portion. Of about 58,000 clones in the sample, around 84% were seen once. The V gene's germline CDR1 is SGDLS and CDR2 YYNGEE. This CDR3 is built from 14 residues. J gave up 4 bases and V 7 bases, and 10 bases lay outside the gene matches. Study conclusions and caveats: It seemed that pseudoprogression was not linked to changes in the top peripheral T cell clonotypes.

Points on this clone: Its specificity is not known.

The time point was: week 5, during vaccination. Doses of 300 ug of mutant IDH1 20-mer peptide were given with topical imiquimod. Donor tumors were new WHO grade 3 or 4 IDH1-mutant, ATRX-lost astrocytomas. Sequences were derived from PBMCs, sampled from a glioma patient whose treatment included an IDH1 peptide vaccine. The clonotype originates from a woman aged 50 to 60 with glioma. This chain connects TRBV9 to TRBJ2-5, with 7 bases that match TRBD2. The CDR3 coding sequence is TGTGCCAGCGGGAGAGCGCCGGGGGGAGAGACCCAGTACTTC. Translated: CASGRAPGGETQYF.